This T cell receptor (beta chain) appears in the sequencing data of a study of blood T cells in healthy people across ages. In the case of this clonotype: Its antigen is unknown.

A second PCR of roughly 6 to 12 cycles used a sample-barcoded 5' primer and a J-beta primer mix. Each cDNA molecule carried a tag from a template-switch adaptor that contained 12 random nucleotides. Using its own MiXCR run on the 5' RACE reads, TCRdb lists one record per CDR3 protein. Of 1.5 million to 2 million distinct CDR3 sequences listed, just under 50% are singletons. Findings and caveats of the study: It was not known whether donors were CMV positive (a possible confounder of expanded clonotype changes). Naive and antigen-experienced cells could not be conclusively compared, given unsorted PBMCs.

The germline V and J ends were trimmed by 1 base and 1 base, with 5 bases remaining between them. This CDR3 region has 14 residues. Germline CDR1 is LGHDT and CDR2 is YNNKEL (reference sequence). This sequence originates from a woman aged 40 to 50 in good health. Sequenced sample: blood. J is TRBJ1-5 and V is TRBV3-1; D ambiguous. CDR3 in DNA: TGTGCCAGCAGCCAAGTTGACAGCAATCAGCCCCAGCATTTT. Protein product: CASSQVDSNQPQHF. Based on the CDR3 plus reference TRBV3-1 and TRBJ1-5, the full variable domain is DTAVSQTPKYLVTQMGNDKSIKCEQNLGHDTMYWYKQDSKKFLKIMFSYNNKELIINETVPNRFSPKSPDKAHLNLHINSLELGDSAVYFCASSQVDSNQPQHFGDGTRLSIL.